The 22 T cell receptor beta chains in this list originate from one sample, sequenced in a study of shared clonotypes between healthy human individuals. Clones were read by immunoSEQ multiplex PCR, and TCRdb kept only the in-frame ones, dropping some. The sample lists roughly 2.5 million clones; approximately 94% were seen once. Sequencing was performed on naive CD4+ T cells sorted from blood. Subset denoted: CD45RA+ positively selected. The receptor set was obtained from a man in his late teens or twenties in good health.

The rearrangement joins TRBV5-1 to TRBJ1-4; D ambiguous. V shed 4 bases and J shed 1 base, with 11 bases lying between them. The CDR3 loop spans 15 amino acids. Germline V gene data show CDR1 as SGHRS and CDR2 as YFSETQ. The CDR3 is CASSGSAGTNEKLFF. The CDR3 nucleotides are TGCGCCAGCAGCGGGTCGGCCGGAACTAATGAAAAACTGTTTTTT. Looking up the rest from reference TRBV5-1 and TRBJ1-4 gives the full variable domain: KAGVTQTPRYLIKTRGQQVTLSCSPISGHRSVSWYQQTPGQGLQFLFEYFSETQRNKGNFPGRFSGRQFSNSRSEMNVSTLELGDSALYLCASSGSAGTNEKLFFGSGTQLSVL.

Only a few counts were recorded for this clone. Other DNA sequences in the sample encode the same CDR3. The J gene is TRBJ2-1, the V gene TRBV9; 7 bases match TRBD2. Germline V gives CDR1 SGDLS, CDR2 YYNGEE. The CDR3 runs to 16 residues. J was trimmed by 0 bases and V by 0 bases; bases with no gene match: 3. CDR3 DNA: TGTGCCAGCAGCGTAGAGGGCGGGAGCTCCTACAATGAGCAGTTCTTC. Its translation is CASSVEGGSSYNEQFF.

This chain links TRBV10-2 with TRBJ1-1; unclear D gene. CDR3 length: 13 amino acids. Germline V lookup: CDR1 WSHSY, CDR2 SAAADI. The V and J ends lost 7 bases and 1 base respectively, with 10 bases between them. The CDR3 DNA reads TGCGCCAGCACGCGAGGTGGGAACACTGAAGCTTTCTTT. This codes for CASTRGGNTEAFF.

The chain is built from TRBV4-1 and TRBJ2-1; no definite D call. The ends were cut back, 1 base at V and 7 bases at J, with 14 bases in the middle. The CDR3 has 15 amino acids. Looked up from germline, CDR1 is MGHRA and CDR2 is YSYEKL. CDR3 nucleotide sequence: TGCGCCAGCAGCCAAGCCGGCCAACGAGTGAATGAGCAGTTCTTC. Its protein product is CASSQAGQRVNEQFF.

This chain connects TRBV11-3 to TRBJ2-7; 9 bases line up with TRBD2. V shed 0 bases, J shed 2 bases, and the junction held 2 bases outside the gene matches. The CDR3 contains 15 residues. CDR1 is SGHNT, CDR2 YENEEA, per germline. CDR3 DNA: TGTGCCAGCAGCTTAGAGGCGGGAGGGCCCTACGAGCAGTACTTC. It specifies CASSLEAGGPYEQYF.

Comments on this clone: Distinct nucleotide sequences in the sample also encode this CDR3. This sequence joins TRBV2 and TRBJ2-1; D gene uncertain. CDR1 and CDR2 (germline): SNHLY, FYNNEI. The CDR3 covers 13 residues. The germline V and J ends were trimmed by 8 bases and 7 bases, with 15 bases remaining between them. CDR3 sequence (DNA): TGTGCCAGCCGGCGCTCGAGTTATAATGAGCAGTTCTTC. Its protein product is CASRRSSYNEQFF.

The V and J genes are TRBV6-5 and TRBJ1-1; D may be TRBD1 (5 bases). This CDR3 has 14 amino acids. Germline lookup yields CDR1 MNHEY and CDR2 SVGAGI. V shed 7 bases and J shed 10 bases, with 22 bases lying between them. The CDR3 coding sequence is TGTGCCAGCAACCCCCAGGGACCCCCCTGGGGAGCTTTCTTT. It is translated as CASNPQGPPWGAFF.

The chain has TRBV9 and TRBJ2-1, with a possible D match to TRBD2 (6 bases). The CDR3 consists of 15 residues. Looked up from germline, CDR1 is SGDLS and CDR2 is YYNGEE. Trimming took off 5 bases at V and 4 bases at J, with 16 bases between the two ends. CDR3 nucleotides: TGTGCCAGCAGGCCGGGGGATTCAGCGTACAATGAGCAGTTCTTC. Protein sequence: CASRPGDSAYNEQFF.

The chain is built from TRBV4-1 and TRBJ2-5, with 7 nucleotides matching TRBD1. Germline CDR1 is MGHRA and CDR2 is YSYEKL. CDR3 length equals 14 residues. V shed 1 base and J 5 bases; nucleotides not matched to a gene: 4. Written as DNA, the CDR3 is TGCGCCAGCAGCCAAGTACAGGGGCCCGAGACCCAGTACTTC. Protein sequence: CASSQVQGPETQYF.

This chain uses TRBV5-4 with TRBJ2-7, with D perhaps given as TRBD1 or TRBD2 (5 bases each). In germline, CDR1 is SGHNT, CDR2 YYREEE (reference sequence). The V and J ends lost 4 bases and 1 base respectively, with 15 bases between them. CDR3 length: 15 residues. The CDR3 region has the DNA TGTGCCAGCAGCACGGACGTATGGGGGTCCTACGAGCAGTACTTC. Amino acids: CASSTDVWGSYEQYF.

The rearrangement joins TRBV18 to TRBJ2-3; weak D call: TRBD2 (5 bases). Germline V CDR1 and CDR2: KGHSH, LQKENI. The V end lost 6 bases, the J end lost 2 bases, and 12 bases lay between the germline ends. This CDR3 comprises 14 residues. CDR3 sequence: CASSAGLNTDTQYF. The CDR3 DNA sequence: TGTGCCAGCTCCGCCGGACTTAACACAGATACGCAGTATTTT. The full variable domain, its missing parts supplied by reference TRBV18 and TRBJ2-3, is NAGVMQNPRHLVRRRGQEARLRCSPMKGHSHVYWYRQLPEEGLKFMVYLQKENIIDESGMPKERFSAEFPKEGPSILRIQQVVRGDSAAYFCASSAGLNTDTQYFGPGTRLTVL.

Notes on this clone: Other nucleotide sequences in the sample specify the same CDR3. As DNA, the CDR3 is TGTGCCATCAGTGAGTCGGGGCTAGCGGGAGGCTACGAGCAGTACTTC. It encodes CAISESGLAGGYEQYF. This chain links TRBV10-3 with TRBJ2-7; 11 nucleotides line up with TRBD2. With V trimmed by 0 bases and J by 3 bases, 4 bases remained unmatched. CDR3 length: 16 residues. The V gene's germline CDR1 is ENHRY and CDR2 SYGVKD.

This chain's CDR3 is CASSWGGASNQPQHF. In DNA form, the CDR3 reads TGTGCCAGCAGTTGGGGGGGGGCCAGCAATCAGCCCCAGCATTTT. The chain joins TRBV6-6 to TRBJ1-5, with D maybe TRBD1 (6 bases). Trimming pared 4 bases from V and 1 base from J, leaving 11 bases between. The germline gives CDR1 MNHNY, CDR2 SVGAGI (reference sequence). The CDR3 runs 15 residues.

In DNA, the CDR3 is TGTGCCAGTAGTTTCGAGCGGGGGGGCTACGAGCAGTACTTC. Protein product: CASSFERGGYEQYF. The rearrangement links TRBV19 to TRBJ2-7; 10 positions match TRBD2. J lost 3 bases, V lost 5 bases, and 4 bases had no gene match. The V gene's germline CDR1 is LNHDA and CDR2 SQIVND (reference sequence). The CDR3 consists of 14 residues.

In this sample, this clone turned up once. The rearrangement links TRBV5-1 to TRBJ1-1; 9 bases line up with TRBD1. The CDR3 extends over 16 amino acids. Germline CDR1 is SGHRS and CDR2 is YFSETQ. With V trimmed by 4 bases and J by 1 base, 8 bases remained unmatched. CDR3 bases: TGCGCCAGCAGCACCTACAGGGGGCTGGGGAACACTGAAGCTTTCTTT. Its protein product is CASSTYRGLGNTEAFF.

This clone occurred a few times. The J gene is TRBJ2-2, the V gene TRBV9; D uncertain. V was trimmed by 5 bases and J by 0 bases, leaving 8 bases between them. The CDR3 contains 14 residues. The germline gives CDR1 SGDLS, CDR2 YYNGEE. The CDR3, as DNA: TGTGCCAGCAGGGCAGCCTCGAACACCGGGGAGCTGTTTTTT. The encoded protein is CASRAASNTGELFF. Full variable domain (rest looked up from reference TRBV9 and TRBJ2-2): DSGVTQTPKHLITATGQRVTLRCSPRSGDLSVYWYQQSLDQGLQFLIQYYNGEERAKGNILERFSAQQFPDLHSELNLSSLELGDSALYFCASRAASNTGELFFGEGSRLTVL.

The J gene is TRBJ2-5, the V gene TRBV11-1; 7 bases align to TRBD1. The V gene end was trimmed by 5 bases and the J gene end by 5 bases; junction bases not matched to a gene: 8. This CDR3 contains 14 residues. Germline V gene lookup returns CDR1 SGHAT and CDR2 FQDESV (reference sequence). CDR3 coding DNA: TGTGCCAGCAGCCTCCTGACAGGGCGCGAGACCCAGTACTTC. It is translated as CASSLLTGRETQYF.

The chain recombines TRBV23-1 with TRBJ1-6; D remains ambiguous. TRBV23-1 is an ORF, and what it does is uncertain. The CDR3 is 18 residues long. V shed 3 bases and J shed 7 bases, with 22 bases lying between them. Here the CDR3 reads CASSHGQLNTSLNSPLHF. The CDR3 DNA reads TGCGCCAGCAGTCATGGGCAGCTTAACACCTCACTAAATTCACCCCTCCACTTT.

This clone is a singleton in its sample. The genes are TRBV5-6 and TRBJ2-1; tentative D call: TRBD1 (5 bases). The CDR3 has 15 amino acids. Trimming left V 1 base short and J 8 bases short, with 16 bases between. CDR1 and CDR2 from the germline V gene are SGHDT and YYEEEE. CDR3 in amino acids: CASSLLLRRTYEQFF. The DNA of the CDR3 is TGTGCCAGCAGCTTGTTACTGCGCCGGACATATGAGCAGTTCTTC.

This chain uses TRBV27 with TRBJ2-1, with D perhaps being TRBD1 or TRBD2 (5 bases each). The ends were cut back, 3 bases at V and 8 bases at J, with 14 bases in the middle. CDR1 is MNHEY and CDR2 is SMNVEV in the germline V gene (reference sequence). This CDR3 contains 14 residues. The CDR3 DNA is TGTGCCAGCAGTTTCGCAGGACGGGACGATGAGCAGTTCTTC. Translated: CASSFAGRDDEQFF.

The chain uses TRBV6-6 and TRBJ1-1; a possible D gene is TRBD1 (6 bases). The V gene's germline CDR1 is MNHNY and CDR2 SVGAGI (reference sequence). V was cut by 6 bases and J by 3 bases, with 14 bases left in between. The CDR3 is 14 amino acids. CDR3 DNA sequence: TGTGCCAGCAGGAAAACAGGGCTGGACACTGAAGCTTTCTTT. Protein: CASRKTGLDTEAFF.

This clone was seen once. V is TRBV5-1 and J is TRBJ1-4; TRBD1 agrees at 9 bases. The CDR3 extends over 17 amino acids. The V gene's germline CDR1 is SGHRS and CDR2 YFSETQ. Trimming cost V 3 bases and J 3 bases; bases outside gene matches: 9. The DNA for the CDR3 is TGCGCCAGCAGCTCTGGTGGGACAGGGAGCGCTAATGAAAAACTGTTTTTT. This gives the protein CASSSGGTGSANEKLFF.